The 29 T cell receptor beta chains given below trace back to one sample, sequenced in a study of blood T cell repertoires in COVID-19. Repertoires were generated with immunoSEQ multiplex PCR, while TCRdb's copy carries only in-frame clones and drops some. The sample holds roughly 140,000 clones; under 90% are singletons and the top ten take 1.5% to 2%. Sequenced material: PBMCs or T cells enriched from blood (not recorded which). The receptors were sampled from a woman between 18 and 30 years old who had been exposed to COVID-19.

The V and J genes are TRBV10-3 and TRBJ2-1, with 11 bases lining up with TRBD2. The CDR3 is made up of 20 amino acids. Germline V CDR1 and CDR2: ENHRY, SYGVKD. V shed 8 bases, J shed 0 bases, and the junction held 18 bases outside the gene matches. The CDR3 reads CAIAHKVGLAGGRSYNEQFF. The CDR3, as DNA: TGTGCCATCGCGCATAAAGTCGGGCTAGCGGGAGGCCGCTCCTACAATGAGCAGTTCTTC.

J is TRBJ2-1 and V is TRBV5-1; 9 bases agree with TRBD2. V shed 3 bases, J shed 7 bases, and the junction held 11 bases outside the gene matches. Germline CDR1 and CDR2: SGHRS and YFSETQ. The CDR3 spans 16 residues. The CDR3 bases are TGCGCCAGCAGCTCCCTCCTAGCGGGGTTTGGAAATGAGCAGTTCTTC. It yields the protein CASSSLLAGFGNEQFF.

In this sample, this clone turned up a few times. V usage is TRBV7-2 and J usage is TRBJ2-7; TRBD2 aligns across 13 bases. With V trimmed by 5 bases and J by 4 bases, 8 bases remained unmatched. CDR3 size: 16 residues. Germline loops: CDR1 SGHTA, CDR2 FQGNSA. The CDR3 loop is CASSRTSGSFRYEQYF. CDR3 coding DNA: TGTGCCAGCAGCCGGACTAGCGGGAGTTTTAGGTACGAGCAGTACTTC.

The chain joins TRBV7-8 to TRBJ1-6; 8 bases agree with TRBD1. Germline V gene lookup returns CDR1 SGHVS and CDR2 FQNEAQ. Unmatched junction bases numbered 8, after V lost 6 bases and J lost 10 bases. CDR3 size: 14 residues. In DNA form, the CDR3 reads TGTGCCAGCAGGATGACAGGGGAAGTCTCACCCCTCCACTTT. Translation: CASRMTGEVSPLHF.

V is TRBV6-5 and J is TRBJ1-2, with D tentatively TRBD1 (5 bases). The germline V gene has CDR1 MNHEY and CDR2 SVGAGI. Deletions cut 6 bases from V and 2 bases from J, with 10 bases between. The CDR3 has 13 amino acids. The CDR3 reads CASRPDRNYGYTF. CDR3 in DNA: TGTGCCAGCAGACCTGACAGAAACTATGGCTACACCTTC.

The V call is TRBV28, the J call TRBJ1-2; 8 bases align to TRBD1. Trimming took 8 bases from V and 8 from J; bases not matched to a gene: 10. CDR1 is MDHEN and CDR2 is SYDVKM in the germline V gene. This CDR3 has 13 residues. In DNA form, the CDR3 reads TGTGCCAGCCGACAGACAGGGGCGGAGGGCTACACCTTC. Amino acids: CASRQTGAEGYTF.

The chain joins TRBV28 to TRBJ2-7; a weak D match, TRBD1 (5 bases). The CDR3 contains 13 residues. Germline V gives CDR1 MDHEN, CDR2 SYDVKM. V shed 10 bases and J shed 6 bases, with 19 bases lying between them. The CDR3 reads CATSDQRTLEQYF. CDR3 DNA sequence: TGTGCCACCTCAGACCAACGGACACTCGAGCAGTACTTC.

The chain carries TRBV28 and TRBJ1-2; the D is unclear. The V end lost 3 bases, the J end lost 4 bases, and 12 bases lay between the germline ends. Germline values: CDR1 MDHEN, CDR2 SYDVKM. This CDR3 has 14 residues. The CDR3 region has the DNA TGTGCCAGCAGTTTTGAATACACCTTCTATGGCTACACCTTC. It translates to CASSFEYTFYGYTF.

The V call is TRBV6-6, the J call TRBJ1-1; D call uncertain. The CDR3 spans 15 residues. Trimming took 5 bases from V and 5 from J, leaving 18 bases between them. Germline CDR1 is MNHNY and CDR2 is SVGAGI (reference sequence). DNA for the CDR3: TGTGCCAGCAGTCTGTGGGGAGGAAAGGATACTGAAGCTTTCTTT. Protein sequence: CASSLWGGKDTEAFF.

The V and J genes are TRBV3-1 (or the pseudogene TRBV3-2) and TRBJ2-5, with 10 positions matching TRBD1. The CDR3 totals 16 residues. Per the germline V gene, CDR1 is LGHDT and CDR2 is YNNKEL (reference sequence). Trimming took 1 base from V and 3 from J; bases not matched to a gene: 5. CDR3 nucleotide sequence: TGTGCCAGCAGCCAAGGGTTAGGACAGGGGGAAGAGACCCAGTACTTC. Its protein product is CASSQGLGQGEETQYF.

This chain connects TRBV2 to TRBJ1-2; 7 bases line up with TRBD1. This CDR3 is 14 amino acids long. V was pared by 6 bases and J by 0 bases, with 4 bases of the junction left unmatched. The germline V gene has CDR1 SNHLY and CDR2 FYNNEI. The DNA of the CDR3 is TGTGCCAGCAGAAAAGGACAGGCTAACTATGGCTACACCTTC. This translates into CASRKGQANYGYTF. The entire variable domain, with the rest obtained from reference TRBV2 and TRBJ1-2, is as follows: EPEVTQTPSHQVTQMGQEVILRCVPISNHLYFYWYRQILGQKVEFLVSFYNNEISEKSEIFDDQFSVERPDGSNFTLKIRSTKLEDSAMYFCASRKGQANYGYTFGSGTRLTVV.

This clone was seen more than once but under ten times. The chain couples TRBV11-2 to TRBJ1-5, with 8 bases matching TRBD1. The CDR3 is 15 residues long. Germline CDR1 and CDR2: SGHAT and FQNNGV. V shed 0 bases and J 6 bases; nucleotides not matched to a gene: 4. The CDR3 sequence is CASSLEGQALQPQHF. CDR3 sequence (DNA): TGTGCCAGCAGCTTAGAGGGACAGGCCCTTCAGCCCCAGCATTTT.

The chain is built from TRBV30 and TRBJ2-2; 7 bases fit TRBD1. The CDR3 has 11 residues. The germline CDR1 and CDR2 sequences are GTSNPN and SVGIG (reference sequence). Trimming removed 0 bases from V and 13 bases from J; junction bases left unmatched: 2. The CDR3 DNA follows: TGTGCCTGGAGTGTAGGGGGCGGGCTGTTTTTT. Its translation: CAWSVGGGLFF.

This clone was observed a single time. The CDR3 region has the DNA TGCGCCAGCAGCTTGACTAGCGGGAATCCCGGGGAGCTGTTTTTT. It translates to CASSLTSGNPGELFF. The chain recombines TRBV5-1 with TRBJ2-2; 10 bases fit TRBD2. Germline V gives CDR1 SGHRS, CDR2 YFSETQ. V was pared by 1 base and J by 6 bases, with 3 bases of the junction left unmatched. The CDR3 has 15 residues.

This CDR3 reads CASSDRSGREGANVLTF. The CDR3 DNA is TGTGCCAGCAGTGATCGCTCAGGGCGAGAGGGGGCCAACGTCCTGACTTTC. V and J are TRBV2 and TRBJ2-6, with a weak D call TRBD1 (5 bases). The CDR3 is made up of 17 amino acids. CDR1 is SNHLY, CDR2 FYNNEI, per germline. With 3 bases removed from V and 4 bases from J, the gap between germline ends came to 16 bases. Based on the CDR3 plus reference TRBV2 and TRBJ2-6, the full variable domain is EPEVTQTPSHQVTQMGQEVILRCVPISNHLYFYWYRQILGQKVEFLVSFYNNEISEKSEIFDDQFSVERPDGSNFTLKIRSTKLEDSAMYFCASSDRSGREGANVLTFGAGSRLTVL.

The chain combines TRBV2 with TRBJ1-6, with unresolved D. The V end was cut by 2 bases, the J end by 4 bases, with 6 bases between. CDR3 size: 14 residues. Germline assignment: CDR1 SNHLY and CDR2 FYNNEI. The CDR3 DNA sequence: TGTGCCAGCAGTGAAAACAGATATAATTCACCCCTCCACTTT. It yields the protein CASSENRYNSPLHF.

This clone appeared a single time. This chain joins TRBV5-4 and TRBJ2-1; a weak D match, TRBD2 (6 bases). Trimming removed 2 bases at V and 6 bases at J, with 12 bases between. Germline CDR1 and CDR2: SGHNT and YYREEE (reference sequence). This CDR3 has 14 residues. CDR3 nucleotide sequence: TGTGCCAGCAGCTTTTCCGGGACTGCCAATGAGCAGTTCTTC. Translating it yields CASSFSGTANEQFF. The entire variable domain, with the rest obtained from reference TRBV5-4 and TRBJ2-1, is as follows: ETGVTQSPTHLIKTRGQQVTLRCSSQSGHNTVSWYQQALGQGPQFIFQYYREEENGRGNFPPRFSGLQFPNYSSELNVNALELDDSALYLCASSFSGTANEQFFGPGTRLTVL.

This rearrangement joins TRBV6-5 to TRBJ2-5; weak D call: TRBD1 (6 bases). The CDR3 runs 12 residues. In germline, CDR1 is MNHEY, CDR2 SVGAGI. Between the trimmed V and J ends, which lost 10 bases and 5 bases, there was a span of 14 bases. CDR3: CATGQKWETQYF. The CDR3 coding sequence is TGTGCCACCGGACAGAAGTGGGAGACCCAGTACTTC.

The chain combines TRBV11-3 with TRBJ2-3; a weak D match, TRBD2 (6 bases). The CDR3 spans 16 residues. Per germline, CDR1 SGHNT and CDR2 YENEEA. V dropped 1 base and J dropped 11 bases, with 22 bases sitting between them. The CDR3 is CASSLGGDPRVSKQYF. The CDR3 coding sequence is TGTGCCAGCAGCTTAGGCGGGGACCCCCGAGTGTCTAAGCAGTATTTT.

The chain is built from TRBV7-8 and TRBJ1-2; TRBD1 is a possible D gene (6 bases). The CDR3 runs to 16 residues. V lost 5 bases and J lost 0, with 16 bases in between. Per germline, CDR1 SGHVS and CDR2 FQNEAQ. CDR3 amino acids: CASSPGGGAANYGYTF. The CDR3 DNA is TGTGCCAGCAGCCCGGGGGGGGGCGCCGCTAACTATGGCTACACCTTC.

This chain links TRBV11-2 with TRBJ2-3; TRBD2 aligns across 7 bases. Germline values: CDR1 SGHAT, CDR2 FQNNGV. V shed 8 bases and J 4 bases; nucleotides not matched to a gene: 15. The CDR3 is made up of 16 amino acids. The CDR3, as DNA: TGTGCCAGCCAAGCTACGGGAGGATTTTCATCAGATACGCAGTATTTT. Its translation is CASQATGGFSSDTQYF. Together with reference TRBV11-2 and TRBJ2-3, the CDR3 gives the full variable domain: EAGVAQSPRYKIIEKRQSVAFWCNPISGHATLYWYQQILGQGPKLLIQFQNNGVVDDSQLPKDRFSAERLKGVDSTLKIQPAKLEDSAVYLCASQATGGFSSDTQYFGPGTRLTVL.

The chain recombines TRBV5-1 with TRBJ2-5, with D possibly matching TRBD1 (6 bases). Germline loops: CDR1 SGHRS, CDR2 YFSETQ. V was pared by 4 bases and J by 0 bases, with 16 bases between. This CDR3 spans 16 amino acids. CDR3 in amino acids: CASSRSPGQYQETQYF. CDR3 nucleotides: TGCGCCAGCAGCCGATCACCTGGACAGTACCAAGAGACCCAGTACTTC.

The V and J genes are TRBV30 and TRBJ2-1, with D possibly TRBD2 on 6 matching bases. The CDR3 covers 10 residues. Trimming removed 5 bases at V and 8 bases at J, with 7 bases between. Germline V gene sequence: CDR1 GTSNPN, CDR2 SVGIG (reference sequence). CDR3 amino acids: CAWGRHEQFF. In DNA, the CDR3 is TGTGCCTGGGGGAGGCATGAGCAGTTCTTC.

This chain uses TRBV24-1 with TRBJ2-1; the match to TRBD2 covers 10 bases. V was pared by 2 bases and J by 4 bases, with 4 bases of the junction left unmatched. The CDR3 is made up of 16 amino acids. Germline V gene sequence: CDR1 KGHDR, CDR2 SFDVKD. The DNA for the CDR3 is TGTGCCACCAGTGATTCACTAGCGGGAACGTACAATGAGCAGTTCTTC. It translates to CATSDSLAGTYNEQFF.

The chain combines TRBV4-3 with TRBJ2-5, with 10 bases that match TRBD2. The ends lost 1 base at V and 1 base at J; junction bases unmatched: 18. The CDR3 consists of 21 residues. From germline, CDR1 is LGHNA and CDR2 YSLEER. In nucleotides, the CDR3 is TGCGCCAGCAGCCAAGGTGATTGGACTAGCGGTTTCAGAGGCGGCCAAGAGACCCAGTACTTC. Translation gives CASSQGDWTSGFRGGQETQYF.

The V and J genes are TRBV4-1 and TRBJ2-3; maybe TRBD2 (6 bases). CDR3 size: 14 residues. The V end was cut by 0 bases, the J end by 5 bases, with 9 bases between. Germline assignment: CDR1 MGHRA and CDR2 YSYEKL. The chain's CDR3 is CASSQDGGKDTQYF. DNA for the CDR3: TGCGCCAGCAGCCAAGATGGGGGGAAAGATACGCAGTATTTT.

The chain joins TRBV2 to TRBJ1-6; D possibly corresponds to TRBD1 (6 bases). With 8 bases removed from V and 5 bases from J, the gap between germline ends came to 16 bases. This CDR3 has 15 amino acids. CDR1 and CDR2 from the germline V gene are SNHLY and FYNNEI. The CDR3 spells CASGKTDSDNSPLHF. CDR3 sequence (DNA): TGTGCCAGCGGAAAAACGGACAGTGATAATTCACCCCTCCACTTT.

This clone has at least ten counts. V gene TRBV6-4 combines with J gene TRBJ2-2; D is perhaps TRBD2 (6 bases). The CDR3 has 17 amino acids. CDR1 and CDR2 (germline): MRHNA, SNTAGT. Trimming pared 0 bases from V and 0 bases from J, leaving 11 bases between. The CDR3 protein is CASSDSGLASNTGELFF. The DNA for the CDR3 is TGTGCCAGCAGTGACTCCGGTCTAGCGTCGAACACCGGGGAGCTGTTTTTT.

This rearrangement joins TRBV7-4 to TRBJ2-3, with D possibly matching TRBD1 (6 bases). The CDR3 loop spans 17 amino acids. Germline CDR1 SGHVT, CDR2 SQSDAQ. Trimming cost V 4 bases and J 0 bases, with 17 bases left between them. CDR3 loop: CASSSSRGGPSTDTQYF. The CDR3 DNA reads TGTGCCAGCAGCTCATCCAGAGGGGGACCTAGCACAGATACGCAGTATTTT.